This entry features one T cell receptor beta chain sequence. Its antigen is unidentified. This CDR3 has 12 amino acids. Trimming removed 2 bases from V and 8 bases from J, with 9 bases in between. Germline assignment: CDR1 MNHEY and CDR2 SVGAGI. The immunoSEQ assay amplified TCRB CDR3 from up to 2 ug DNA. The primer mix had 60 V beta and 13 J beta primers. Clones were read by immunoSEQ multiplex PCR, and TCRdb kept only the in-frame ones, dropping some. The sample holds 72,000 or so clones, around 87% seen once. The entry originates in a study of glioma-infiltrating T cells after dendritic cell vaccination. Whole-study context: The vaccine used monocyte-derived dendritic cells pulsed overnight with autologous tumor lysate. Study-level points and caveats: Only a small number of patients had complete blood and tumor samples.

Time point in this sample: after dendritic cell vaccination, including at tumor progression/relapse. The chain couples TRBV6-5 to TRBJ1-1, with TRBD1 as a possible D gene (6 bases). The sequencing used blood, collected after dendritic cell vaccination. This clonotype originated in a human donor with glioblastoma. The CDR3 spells CASSYGRGEAFF. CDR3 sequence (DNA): TGTGCCAGCAGTTACGGCAGGGGCGAAGCTTTCTTT.